A single sample is the source of the 27 T cell receptor beta chains below, sequenced in a study of PD-1 blockade in classical Hodgkin lymphoma. Profiling relied on immunoSEQ multiplex PCR, and the TCRdb table lists in-frame clones only, not all of them. The repertoire holds 9,500 to 14,000 clones, with almost 85% as singletons. With no exception, relapse followed autologous stem cell transplantation in all patients, and brentuximab vedotin exposure varied. The CD8+ T cells came from thawed PBMCs through magnetic negative selection. Material: CD8+ T cells from blood, obtained at baseline. Every receptor here comes from a human donor with classical Hodgkin lymphoma.

The V and J genes are TRBV4-1 and TRBJ2-3, with D perhaps matching TRBD1 (6 bases). This CDR3 is built from 16 residues. CDR1 MGHRA and CDR2 YSYEKL come from the germline V gene. Trimming removed 4 bases from V and 2 bases from J, with 16 bases in between. This CDR3 is CASSPPGGGSTDTQYF. CDR3 in DNA: TGCGCCAGCAGCCCCCCTGGGGGCGGTTCCACAGATACGCAGTATTTT.

The chain has TRBV6-6 and TRBJ2-1; 8 nucleotides agree with TRBD1. The CDR3 totals 13 residues. Per germline, CDR1 MNHNY and CDR2 SVGAGI (reference sequence). After removal of 5 bases from V and 7 bases from J, the junction contained 4 bases not matched to a gene. In DNA form, the CDR3 reads TGTGCCAGCAGTCCCGGACAGGGAAATGAGCAGTTCTTC. It yields the protein CASSPGQGNEQFF.

The chain joins TRBV29-1 to TRBJ2-5; D remains unclear. Germline assignment: CDR1 SQVTM and CDR2 ANQGSEA. This CDR3 comprises 12 residues. Trimming removed 3 bases from V and 5 bases from J, with 10 bases in between. CDR3 bases: TGCAGCGTTGACGCTTTCATGGAGACCCAGTACTTC. This sequence encodes CSVDAFMETQYF.

The V gene is TRBV7-8, the J gene TRBJ1-1; D unclear. The CDR3 is made up of 14 amino acids. Germline loops: CDR1 SGHVS, CDR2 FQNEAQ. V lost 2 bases and J lost 3, with 10 bases in between. CDR3 sequence (DNA): TGTGCCAGCAGCTTAAACCGGCTGGACACTGAAGCTTTCTTT. Amino acids: CASSLNRLDTEAFF.

The rearrangement links TRBV7-6 to TRBJ1-1; D might be TRBD1 (6 bases). The CDR3 contains 15 residues. The ends were cut back, 1 base at V and 4 bases at J, with 13 bases in the middle. The germline CDR1 and CDR2 sequences are SGHVS and FNYEAQ. The DNA for the CDR3 is TGTGCCAGCAGCTTAGGATCAGGGGTGCCCACTGAAGCTTTCTTT. Its translation: CASSLGSGVPTEAFF.

The chain joins TRBV10-3 to TRBJ2-1, with TRBD2 identical over 8 bases. Germline V lookup: CDR1 ENHRY, CDR2 SYGVKD. The CDR3 loop spans 17 amino acids. V shed 2 bases, J shed 5 bases, and the junction held 11 bases outside the gene matches. DNA of the CDR3: TGTGCCATCAGTGAGCGCTCCATAAGCGGGGGAGACAATGAGCAGTTCTTC. It yields the protein CAISERSISGGDNEQFF.

The rearrangement links TRBV19 to TRBJ1-1; 12 bases are shared with TRBD1. The germline gives CDR1 LNHDA, CDR2 SQIVND (reference sequence). This CDR3 is 16 amino acids long. Trimming took 2 bases from V and 2 from J; bases not matched to a gene: 3. This CDR3 is CASSIPGTGGNTEAFF. The DNA for the CDR3 is TGTGCCAGTAGTATACCAGGGACAGGGGGCAACACTGAAGCTTTCTTT.

The chain is built from TRBV25-1 and TRBJ2-1; 7 bases line up with TRBD2. V shed 2 bases, J shed 12 bases, and the junction held 10 bases outside the gene matches. This CDR3 has 14 residues. Germline V lookup: CDR1 MGHDK, CDR2 SYGVNS. The CDR3 bases are TGTGCCAGCAGTGAAGAAGGTGCGGGAGAGGTGCAGTTCTTC. As protein: CASSEEGAGEVQFF.

The V and J genes are TRBV6-5 and TRBJ1-2; maybe TRBD1 (6 bases). Trimming left V 6 bases short and J 8 bases short, with 13 bases between. The CDR3 length is 12 residues. Germline CDR1 and CDR2: MNHEY and SVGAGI. The CDR3 region is CASRDSPGGYTF. In DNA, the CDR3 is TGTGCCAGCAGGGACAGCCCGGGGGGCTACACCTTC.

This clone was seen only a few times. The chain combines TRBV27 with TRBJ2-7; no firm D call. Germline CDR1 is MNHEY and CDR2 is SMNVEV (reference sequence). V was cut by 6 bases and J by 2 bases, with 8 bases left in between. The CDR3 consists of 12 residues. DNA for the CDR3: TGTGCCAGCAGGGACCTGGCCTACGAGCAGTACTTC. Its protein product is CASRDLAYEQYF.

This sequence joins TRBV27 and TRBJ2-7, with D perhaps TRBD1 (6 bases). The CDR3 sequence is 17 residues long. From germline, CDR1 is MNHEY and CDR2 SMNVEV (reference sequence). The V end lost 2 bases, the J end lost 5 bases, and 22 bases lay between the germline ends. The CDR3 here is CASSLPRGAGVPHEQYF. The CDR3 nucleotides are TGTGCCAGCAGTTTACCCCGTGGGGCAGGGGTTCCTCACGAGCAGTACTTC.

The CDR3 sequence is CARGLYEQYF. The CDR3 DNA is TGTGCCAGAGGCTTATACGAGCAGTACTTC. This rearrangement joins TRBV27 to TRBJ2-7; no firm D call. Trimming removed 9 bases from V and 4 bases from J, with 7 bases in between. There are 10 residues in the CDR3. Germline CDR1 and CDR2: MNHEY and SMNVEV (reference sequence).

This clone was recorded once. V usage is TRBV19 and J usage is TRBJ2-1; TRBD1 is a possible D gene (6 bases). CDR3 length equals 16 residues. From germline, CDR1 is LNHDA and CDR2 SQIVND (reference sequence). The V and J ends lost 5 bases and 0 bases respectively, with 14 bases between them. CDR3 coding DNA: TGTGCCAGTAGTGATTGGGACATTAGCTCCTACAATGAGCAGTTCTTC. The encoded protein is CASSDWDISSYNEQFF.

CDR3 sequence: CASSPWTGYEKLFF. DNA for the CDR3: TGCGCCAGCAGCCCCTGGACAGGGTACGAAAAACTGTTTTTT. J is TRBJ1-4 and V is TRBV5-1; 8 bases fit TRBD1. Germline V gene data show CDR1 as SGHRS and CDR2 as YFSETQ. V lost 4 bases to trimming and J lost 8 bases; unmatched junction nucleotides: 7. CDR3 size: 14 residues.

The chain links TRBV4-3 to TRBJ2-1, with D unresolved. The CDR3 is 14 amino acids. V was trimmed by 5 bases and J by 9 bases, leaving 17 bases between them. Germline V gives CDR1 LGHNA, CDR2 YSLEER. The CDR3 protein is CASSGDFRLGEQFF. CDR3 nucleotide sequence: TGCGCCAGCAGCGGTGATTTTCGGCTGGGTGAGCAGTTCTTC.

The rearrangement uses TRBV30 and TRBJ2-7; 13 bases agree with TRBD2. Germline assignment: CDR1 GTSNPN and CDR2 SVGIG (reference sequence). The CDR3 is made up of 16 amino acids. Trimming at V came to 3 bases and at J to 4 bases, leaving 9 bases not matched to a gene. The CDR3 nucleotides read TGTGCCTGGAGCGCTAAGGGGACTAGCGGGATGTACGAGCAGTACTTC. It translates to CAWSAKGTSGMYEQYF.

This clone was observed a single time. The chain has TRBV29-1 and TRBJ2-2, with 9 positions matching TRBD2. The V gene's germline CDR1 is SQVTM and CDR2 ANQGSEA. This CDR3 contains 15 residues. After removal of 6 bases from V and 4 bases from J, the junction contained 9 bases not matched to a gene. The CDR3, as DNA: TGCAGCGTGGAGATAGCGGGAGTGGGCACCGGGGAGCTGTTTTTT. It is translated as CSVEIAGVGTGELFF.

The genes are TRBV14 and TRBJ2-1; D ambiguous. Trimming left V 10 bases short and J 5 bases short, with 18 bases between. The V gene's germline CDR1 is SGHDN and CDR2 FVKESK. This CDR3 comprises 14 residues. The CDR3 coding sequence is TGTGCCACAAAAACCCAGAGTCCCCACAATGAGCAGTTCTTC. This codes for CATKTQSPHNEQFF. Variable domain in full (rest from reference TRBV14 and TRBJ2-1): EAGVTQFPSHSVIEKGQTVTLRCDPISGHDNLYWYRRVMGKEIKFLLHFVKESKQDESGMPNNRFLAERTGGTYSTLKVQPAELEDSGVYFCATKTQSPHNEQFFGPGTRLTVL.

The chain links TRBV15 to TRBJ1-1; D is uncertain. V lost 0 bases and J lost 8, with 16 bases in between. This CDR3 spans 15 amino acids. The germline V gene has CDR1 LNHNV and CDR2 YYDKDF (reference sequence). CDR3 in DNA: TGTGCCACCAGCAGAGAAGGTTTTTTGACTTCGGAAGCTTTCTTT. Residues: CATSREGFLTSEAFF.

The chain links TRBV5-6 to TRBJ1-6; 8 bases match TRBD1. In germline, CDR1 is SGHDT, CDR2 YYEEEE. The CDR3 consists of 16 residues. V lost 4 bases to trimming and J lost 6 bases; unmatched junction nucleotides: 9. The CDR3 DNA reads TGTGCCAGCAGCGCAGGGGGCGGATACAGTAATTCACCCCTCCACTTT. It specifies CASSAGGGYSNSPLHF.

This rearrangement joins TRBV4-3 to TRBJ1-1, with 7 nucleotides matching TRBD1. Germline loops: CDR1 LGHNA, CDR2 YSLEER. V shed 4 bases and J 5 bases; nucleotides not matched to a gene: 7. This CDR3 is 14 amino acids long. The chain's CDR3 is CASSRGQEGTEAFF. CDR3 coding DNA: TGCGCCAGCAGCCGAGGACAGGAGGGGACTGAAGCTTTCTTT.

The chain uses TRBV4-1 and TRBJ2-5; no definite D call. The DNA end favors TRBJ2-7, so the J call may be wrong. This CDR3 has 14 residues. Germline values: CDR1 MGHRA, CDR2 YSYEKL. The CDR3 here is CASSQDRLPYEQYF. As DNA, the CDR3 is TGCGCCAGCAGCCAAGATCGCCTTCCCTACGAGCAGTACTTC.

The CDR3 DNA reads TGCGCCAGCAGCCAAGACGGCGGCAGCTATAGCAATCAGCCCCAGCATTTT. It specifies CASSQDGGSYSNQPQHF. This rearrangement joins TRBV4-1 to TRBJ1-5; D uncertain. This CDR3 region has 17 residues. CDR1 is MGHRA, CDR2 YSYEKL, per germline. V dropped 0 bases and J dropped 0 bases, with 12 bases sitting between them.

V and J are TRBV6-6 and TRBJ1-5, with D possibly being TRBD1 (5 bases). The CDR3 runs 14 residues. CDR1 and CDR2 from the germline V gene are MNHNY and SVGAGI (reference sequence). Deletions cut 3 bases from V and 4 bases from J, with 10 bases between. The CDR3 DNA reads as TGTGCCAGCAGTTATGCAGGGTGGAATCAGCCCCAGCATTTT. It is translated as CASSYAGWNQPQHF.

The rearrangement links TRBV4-2 to TRBJ2-1; 7 bases are a match to TRBD2. Trimming took 2 bases from V and 6 from J; bases not matched to a gene: 7. Germline-derived CDR1 and CDR2 are LGHNA and YNFKEQ. There are 15 residues in the CDR3. The CDR3 loop reads CASSQLLAGSNEQFF. The CDR3, as DNA: TGTGCCAGCAGCCAATTATTAGCGGGTTCCAATGAGCAGTTCTTC.

The rearrangement links TRBV4-1 to TRBJ2-7; TRBD2 matches 7 bases. Per germline, CDR1 MGHRA and CDR2 YSYEKL. After removal of 1 base from V and 4 bases from J, the junction contained 10 bases not matched to a gene. The CDR3 totals 16 residues. CDR3 DNA: TGCGCCAGCAGCCAAGGCTTAAGCAGCGGGATTTACGAGCAGTACTTC. Amino acids: CASSQGLSSGIYEQYF.

V and J are TRBV6-6 and TRBJ2-3, with TRBD2 matching 13 bases. Germline CDR1 and CDR2: MNHNY and SVGAGI (reference sequence). This CDR3 is built from 15 residues. V lost 5 bases to trimming and J lost 4 bases; unmatched junction nucleotides: 3. DNA of the CDR3: TGTGCCAGCAGTCTCACTAGCGGGAGGGCAGATACGCAGTATTTT. Translated, it gives CASSLTSGRADTQYF.